This T cell receptor (beta chain) derives from a study of shared clonotypes between healthy human individuals. Trimming stripped 6 bases from V and 4 bases from J, with 14 bases between. The CDR3 length is 14 residues. Germline V gives CDR1 MGHDK, CDR2 SYGVNS. Sequencing used immunoSEQ multiplex PCR; TCRdb keeps in-frame clones, though not all of them. The table shows approximately 240,000 clones, with approximately 65% occurring only once. The material sequenced was memory CD4+ T cells sorted from blood. Documented subset: CD45RA-negative fraction. This receptor was obtained from a man younger than 45 in good health. The chain combines TRBV25-1 with TRBJ2-3, with D tentatively TRBD1 (6 bases). CDR3 residues: CASSPQGYADTQYF. The CDR3 nucleotides are TGTGCCAGCAGCCCGCAGGGGTATGCAGATACGCAGTATTTT. The full variable domain, in which reference TRBV25-1 and TRBJ2-3 provide the parts outside the CDR3, is EADIYQTPRYLVIGTGKKITLECSQTMGHDKMYWYQQDPGMELHLIHYSYGVNSTEKGDLSSESTVSRIRTEHFPLTLESARPSHTSQYLCASSPQGYADTQYFGPGTRLTVL.